This T cell receptor (beta chain) comes out of a study of blood T cell repertoires in COVID-19. Study information: Collection of acute and convalescent COVID-19 samples took place in the United States, Italy and Spain. T cells, B-cell-depleted T cells, or PBMCs provided the cDNA or gDNA that served as material.

This clone was recorded only once. Authors' processing steps: Amplifying reference gene primers gave estimates of nucleated cell counts. Sequenced by immunoSEQ multiplex PCR; TCRdb stores in-frame clones only, minus some. The V and J calls and clone size are taken from that table; D and trimming were inferred from the DNA. Of about 67,000 clones detected, around nine tenths appear once; the ten largest clones hold around 1.2%. This CDR3 spans 14 amino acids. Germline values: CDR1 KGHSH, CDR2 LQKENI. Trimming at V came to 6 bases and at J to 5 bases, leaving 6 bases not matched to a gene. This receptor was taken from a woman aged 55 to 70 with acute or convalescent COVID-19. The genes are TRBV18 and TRBJ2-5; 10 nucleotides match TRBD2. Specimen: peripheral blood. The CDR3 spells CASSASGSFETQYF. DNA for the CDR3: TGTGCCAGCTCCGCTAGCGGGAGCTTTGAGACCCAGTACTTC.